This T cell receptor beta chain is from a study of blood T cell repertoires in COVID-19 (TCRdb year 2020). The study in broad terms: Collaborator samples came from the United States, Italy and Spain and covered acute and convalescent phases of COVID-19. The material from the prospective study consisted of cDNA or gDNA derived from T cells, B-cell-depleted T cells, or PBMCs. Deeply sampled blood TCRbeta repertoires from subjects exposed to, actively infected with, or recovered from COVID-19 were included in the dataset. The repertoires were released in a freely available public database intended as a resource for research on the immune response to SARS-CoV-2. Samples were obtained from the ongoing ImmuneRACE study (first 160 participants) and from 1,000 to 1,500 subjects provided by 6 global collaborators. Sample metadata almost always included a de-identified subject ID, COVID-19 status, age in years and sex. Where available, HLA class I and class II types were taken from metadata supplied by the sample provider and were not determined by assay-based typing.

At one collaborating source in Seattle, patients were enrolled during active infection and were followed longitudinally through the course of disease. Whole blood was collected in K2EDTA tubes by collaborating institutions according to the institutions' own protocols. For TCRbeta analysis, collaborator samples were shipped as frozen whole blood, as isolated PBMCs, or as DNA extracted from either sample type. The CDR3, cysteine through phenylalanine, is 14 amino acids long. CDR3 DNA is the only sequence kept; it has 42 bases, read in frame from the first base. The V end loses 4 bases and the J end loses 1 base, and a stretch of 9 bases separates them. Via the germline V gene, CDR1 is SGHRS and CDR2 YFSETQ. TCRbeta CDR3 regions were amplified from genomic DNA by means of the immunoSEQ Assay, a bias-controlled multiplex PCR. In the original analysis: Nucleated cell counts per sample were estimated from amplification of reference gene primers within the assay. To quantify the absolute abundance of each unique TCRbeta CDR3 rearrangement, sequence reads were collapsed and filtered. For each sample, productive Simpson clonality was calculated as the square root of Simpson's diversity index over productive rearrangements. Not all clones reach the TCRdb copy of this immuneACCESS table, which keeps in-frame sequences only. Checked studies attribute under half of the gap to unresolved V genes and leave the rest unexplained. That table supplies the V and J calls and clone size; D and trimming were determined from the DNA. The sample records about 300,000 clones, over 80% of which are singletons. The biggest ten clones account for approximately 6% of the sample.

Concerning this clone: Its antigen specificity is not known. Base qualities were left out, and no much larger clone turns up one base away.

Study-level results and caveats: Clinical and demographic metadata were provided uncurated, with the amount varying by source and participant.

The source material was peripheral blood. The clonotype comes from a woman between 45 and 60 years old with COVID-19, enrolled during active disease. This chain is built from TRBV5-1 and TRBJ1-3; the D gene is perhaps TRBD1, on 6 matching bases. The CDR3 protein is CASSTTGSGNTIYF. The sequenced DNA: TGCGCCAGCAGCACTACAGGGTCTGGAAACACCATATATTTT.